This TCR beta chain comes out of a study of T cell repertoires in cytomegalovirus infection. Study details: As its CMV epitopes, the study selected recently identified HLA-C-restricted and well-studied HLA-B-restricted targets. Shared public TCR beta signatures pointed to both CMV infection and a matching HLA type.

There are 15 residues in the CDR3. V lost 3 bases to trimming and J lost 2 bases, with 12 bases between them. Germline V gene lookup returns CDR1 KGHSH and CDR2 LQKENI. Study-wide results and caveats: HLA-C-restricted CMV clonotypes gave the most frequent clonotype in two of eight donors. Summed frequency of public TCR beta families distinguished CMV carriers with the relevant HLA.

Concerning this clonotype itself: What it binds is not known.

One entry per CDR3 protein, called by TCRdb with MiXCR from the reads. The sample yields 450,000 to 600,000 distinct CDR3 sequences, about 44% seen once. The clonotype comes from a human donor in good health (CMV status not recorded). Some clones in this sample may be carry-over from other donors' samples. The chain combines TRBV18 with TRBJ2-3; TRBD2 might be the D (6 bases). Material: cultured PBMCs, obtained from culture after CMV antigen stimulation. The CDR3 loop is CASSPPRGNTDTQYF. CDR3 nucleotides: TGTGCCAGCTCACCCCCGCGGGGCAACACAGATACGCAGTATTTT.